This T cell receptor beta chain was observed in a study of cytomegalovirus exposure and HLA in healthy donors. At the level of the study: Early on, a data release was issued that held about 85 million unique TCRs from HLA-typed donors.

The CDR3 spans 14 residues. Trimming cost V 3 bases and J 4 bases, with 13 bases left between them. Per the germline V gene, CDR1 is MDHEN and CDR2 is SYDVKM. Use of 60 Vbeta and 13 Jbeta primers characterized the PCR. The protocol was immunoSEQ multiplex PCR, while the TCRdb copy is restricted to in-frame clones and leaves out a portion. The table shows about 160,000 clones, with 84% occurring only once. Sequencing was carried out using PBMCs. The rearrangement links TRBV28 to TRBJ2-7, with D perhaps matching TRBD2 (7 bases). The receptor was derived from a man over 45 in good health and CMV-seropositive. The CDR3 DNA reads TGTGCCAGCAGTTTGGGGGGGGCTGGGTACGAGCAGTACTTC. Translated, it gives CASSLGGAGYEQYF. Full variable domain (outside the CDR3, taken from reference TRBV28 and TRBJ2-7): DVKVTQSSRYLVKRTGEKVFLECVQDMDHENMFWYRQDPGLGLRLIYFSYDVKMKEKGDIPEGYSVSREKKERFSLILESASTNQTSMYLCASSLGGAGYEQYFGPGTRLTVT.